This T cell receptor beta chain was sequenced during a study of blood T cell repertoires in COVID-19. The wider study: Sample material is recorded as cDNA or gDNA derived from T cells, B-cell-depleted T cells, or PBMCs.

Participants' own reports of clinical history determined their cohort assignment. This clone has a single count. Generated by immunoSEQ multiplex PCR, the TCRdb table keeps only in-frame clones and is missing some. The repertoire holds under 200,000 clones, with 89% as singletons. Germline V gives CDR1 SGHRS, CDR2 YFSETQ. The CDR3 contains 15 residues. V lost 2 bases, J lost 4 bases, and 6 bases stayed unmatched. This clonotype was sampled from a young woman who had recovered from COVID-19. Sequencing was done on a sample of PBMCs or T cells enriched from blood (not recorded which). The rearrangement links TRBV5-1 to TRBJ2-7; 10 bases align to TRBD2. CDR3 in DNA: TGCGCCAGCAGCTTTCTAGCGGGAGCCTCGTACGAGCAGTACTTC. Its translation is CASSFLAGASYEQYF. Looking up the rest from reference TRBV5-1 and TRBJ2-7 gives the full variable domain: KAGVTQTPRYLIKTRGQQVTLSCSPISGHRSVSWYQQTPGQGLQFLFEYFSETQRNKGNFPGRFSGRQFSNSRSEMNVSTLELGDSALYLCASSFLAGASYEQYFGPGTRLTVT.